Below, one TCR beta chain is given with its context. Its matching antigen is unknown. The germline V and J ends were trimmed by 3 bases and 0 bases, with 12 bases remaining between them. Germline V CDR1 and CDR2: LGHDT, YNNKEL (reference sequence). The CDR3 length is 16 residues. Repertoires were generated with immunoSEQ multiplex PCR, while TCRdb's copy carries only in-frame clones and drops some. Among approximately 110,000 clones listed, 86% were seen once. This sample was included in a study of T cell responses to AZD1222 COVID-19 vaccine. Study-wide results and limits: Vaccine-related CD4 TCRs covered spike, predominating at 160-218 and 743-854. Two doses of AZD1222 preceded a rise in Spike-specific TCR breadth and depth. Reportedly, nearly half of unique spike TCRs recognized epitopes outside B.1.351/B.1.1.7 mutations. Donors were mostly white British, more females; clonal diversity possibly underestimated.

The chain uses TRBV3-1 (or the pseudogene TRBV3-2) and TRBJ2-1; D may be TRBD2 (6 bases). The receptor was isolated from an adult in good health. Specimen: peripheral blood, collected on day 0 of AZD1222 vaccination. The DNA for the CDR3 is TGTGCCAGCAGCCAGGGACTTCCGCTCTCCTACAATGAGCAGTTCTTC. Its translation: CASSQGLPLSYNEQFF.